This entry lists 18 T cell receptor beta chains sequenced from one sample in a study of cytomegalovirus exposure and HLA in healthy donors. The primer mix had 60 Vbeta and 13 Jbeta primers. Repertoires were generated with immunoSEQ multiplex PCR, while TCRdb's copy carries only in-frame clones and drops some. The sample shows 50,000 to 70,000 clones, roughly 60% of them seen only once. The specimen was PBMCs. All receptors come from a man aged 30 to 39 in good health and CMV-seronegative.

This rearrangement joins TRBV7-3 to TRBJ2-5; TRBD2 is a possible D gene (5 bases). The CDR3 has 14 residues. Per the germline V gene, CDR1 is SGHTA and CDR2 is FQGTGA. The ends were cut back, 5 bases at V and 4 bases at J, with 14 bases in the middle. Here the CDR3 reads CASSPPGAGETQYF. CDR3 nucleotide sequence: TGTGCCAGCAGCCCTCCGGGCGCGGGAGAGACCCAGTACTTC.

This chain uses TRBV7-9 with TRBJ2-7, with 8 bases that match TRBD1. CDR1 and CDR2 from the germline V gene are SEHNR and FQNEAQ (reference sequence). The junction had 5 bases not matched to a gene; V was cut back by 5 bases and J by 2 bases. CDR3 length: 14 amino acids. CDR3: CASSRQGFTYEQYF. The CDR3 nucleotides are TGTGCCAGCAGCAGACAGGGGTTTACCTACGAGCAGTACTTC.

The CDR3 protein is CASSRQGYEQFF. DNA for the CDR3: TGTGCCAGCAGTCGACAGGGCTATGAGCAGTTCTTC. V gene TRBV27 combines with J gene TRBJ2-1, with 7 bases that match TRBD1. The CDR3 totals 12 residues. Trimming at V came to 5 bases and at J to 8 bases, leaving 3 bases not matched to a gene. Looked up from germline, CDR1 is MNHEY and CDR2 is SMNVEV (reference sequence).

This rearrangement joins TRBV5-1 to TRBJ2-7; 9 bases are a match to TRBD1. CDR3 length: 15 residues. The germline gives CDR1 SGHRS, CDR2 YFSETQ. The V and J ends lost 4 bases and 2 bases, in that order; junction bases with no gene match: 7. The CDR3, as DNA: TGCGCCAGCAGCCCTACCGGGACAGGGACCTACGAGCAGTACTTC. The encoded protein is CASSPTGTGTYEQYF.

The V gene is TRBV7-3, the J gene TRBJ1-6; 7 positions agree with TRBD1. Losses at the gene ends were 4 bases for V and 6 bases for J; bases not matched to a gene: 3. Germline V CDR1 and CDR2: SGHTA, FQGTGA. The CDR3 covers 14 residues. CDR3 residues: CASSSSGGNSPLHF. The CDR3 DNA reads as TGTGCCAGCAGCTCCTCAGGGGGTAATTCACCCCTCCACTTT.

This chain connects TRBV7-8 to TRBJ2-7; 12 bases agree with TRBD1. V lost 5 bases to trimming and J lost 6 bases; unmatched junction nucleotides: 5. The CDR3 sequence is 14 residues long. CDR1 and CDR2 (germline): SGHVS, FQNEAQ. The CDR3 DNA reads TGTGCCAGCAGCGACCGGGACAGGGGGCCCGAGCAGTACTTC. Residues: CASSDRDRGPEQYF.

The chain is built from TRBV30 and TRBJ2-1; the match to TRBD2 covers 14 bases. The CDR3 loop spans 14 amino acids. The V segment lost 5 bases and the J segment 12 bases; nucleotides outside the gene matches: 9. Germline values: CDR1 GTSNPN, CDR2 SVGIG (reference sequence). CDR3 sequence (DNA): TGTGCCTGGGAGACTAGCGGGGGGGCCACCTGGCAGTTCTTC. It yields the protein CAWETSGGATWQFF.

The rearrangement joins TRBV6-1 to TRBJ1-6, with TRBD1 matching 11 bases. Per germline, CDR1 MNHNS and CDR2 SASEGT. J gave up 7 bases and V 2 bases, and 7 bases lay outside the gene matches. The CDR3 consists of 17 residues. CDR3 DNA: TGTGCCAGCAGTGAAAGGGGACAGGGGGTAACAAATTCACCCCTCCACTTT. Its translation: CASSERGQGVTNSPLHF.

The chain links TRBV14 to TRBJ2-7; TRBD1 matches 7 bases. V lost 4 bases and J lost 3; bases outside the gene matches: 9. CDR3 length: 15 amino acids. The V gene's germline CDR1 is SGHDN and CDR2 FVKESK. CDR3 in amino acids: CASSPFGDRDYEQYF. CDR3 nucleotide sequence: TGTGCCAGCAGCCCGTTCGGGGACAGAGACTACGAGCAGTACTTC.

The CDR3 spells CAWRRGTGGWGNSPLHF. CDR3 DNA: TGTGCCTGGAGGCGCGGGACAGGGGGCTGGGGGAATTCACCCCTCCACTTT. The chain recombines TRBV30 with TRBJ1-6; TRBD1 agrees at 12 bases. Germline values: CDR1 GTSNPN, CDR2 SVGIG (reference sequence). This CDR3 has 17 amino acids. J lost 7 bases, V lost 3 bases, and 10 bases had no gene match.

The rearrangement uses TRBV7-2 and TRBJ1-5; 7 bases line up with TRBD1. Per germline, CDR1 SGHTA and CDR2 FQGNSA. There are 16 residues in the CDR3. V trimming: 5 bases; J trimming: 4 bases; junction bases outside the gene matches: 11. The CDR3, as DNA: TGTGCCAGCAGCCCAATTTACGGGACAGTTAATCAGCCCCAGCATTTT. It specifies CASSPIYGTVNQPQHF.

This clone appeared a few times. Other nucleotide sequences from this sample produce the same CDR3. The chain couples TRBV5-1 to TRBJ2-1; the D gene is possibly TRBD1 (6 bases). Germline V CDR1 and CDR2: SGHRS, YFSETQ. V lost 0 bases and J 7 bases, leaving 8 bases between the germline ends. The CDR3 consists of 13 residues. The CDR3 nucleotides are TGCGCCAGCAGCTTGGGACAGGCGAATGAGCAGTTCTTC. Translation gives CASSLGQANEQFF.

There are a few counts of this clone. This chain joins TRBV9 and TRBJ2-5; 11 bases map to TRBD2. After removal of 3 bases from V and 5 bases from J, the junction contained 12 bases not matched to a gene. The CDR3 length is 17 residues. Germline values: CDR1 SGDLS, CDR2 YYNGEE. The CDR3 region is CASSAGGLAGGVETQYF. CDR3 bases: TGTGCCAGCAGCGCTGGCGGGCTAGCGGGGGGAGTGGAGACCCAGTACTTC.

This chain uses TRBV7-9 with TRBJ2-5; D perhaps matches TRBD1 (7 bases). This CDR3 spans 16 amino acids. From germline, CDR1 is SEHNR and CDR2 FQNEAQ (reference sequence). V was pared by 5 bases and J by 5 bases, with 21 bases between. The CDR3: CASSTRGETPGETQYF. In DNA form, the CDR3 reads TGTGCCAGCAGCACCAGGGGGGAGACACCTGGGGAGACCCAGTACTTC.

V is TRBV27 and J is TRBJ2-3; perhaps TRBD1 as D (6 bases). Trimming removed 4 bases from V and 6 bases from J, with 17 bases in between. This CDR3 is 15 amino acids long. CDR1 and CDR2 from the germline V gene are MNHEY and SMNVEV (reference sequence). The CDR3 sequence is CASSYGRQVPDTQYF. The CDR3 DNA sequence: TGTGCCAGCAGTTACGGCCGACAGGTACCGGATACGCAGTATTTT.

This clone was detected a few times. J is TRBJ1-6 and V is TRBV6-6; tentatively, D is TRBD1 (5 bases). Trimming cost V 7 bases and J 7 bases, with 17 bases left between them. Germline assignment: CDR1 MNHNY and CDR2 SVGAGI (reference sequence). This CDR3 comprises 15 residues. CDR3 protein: CASTSPGAYNSPLHF. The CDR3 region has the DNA TGTGCCAGCACTTCCCCTGGGGCGTACAATTCACCCCTCCACTTT.

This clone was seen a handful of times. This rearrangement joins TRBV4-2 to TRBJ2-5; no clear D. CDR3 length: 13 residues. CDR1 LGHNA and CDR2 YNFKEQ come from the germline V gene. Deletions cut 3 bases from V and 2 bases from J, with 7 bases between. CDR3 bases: TGTGCCAGCAGCCAGGGCAGACAAGAGACCCAGTACTTC. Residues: CASSQGRQETQYF.

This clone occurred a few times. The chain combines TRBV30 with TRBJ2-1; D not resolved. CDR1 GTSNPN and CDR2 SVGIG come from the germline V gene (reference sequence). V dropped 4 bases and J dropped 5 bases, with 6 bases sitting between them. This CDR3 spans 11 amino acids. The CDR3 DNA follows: TGTGCCTGGACCCAGAACAATGAGCAGTTCTTC. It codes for CAWTQNNEQFF.